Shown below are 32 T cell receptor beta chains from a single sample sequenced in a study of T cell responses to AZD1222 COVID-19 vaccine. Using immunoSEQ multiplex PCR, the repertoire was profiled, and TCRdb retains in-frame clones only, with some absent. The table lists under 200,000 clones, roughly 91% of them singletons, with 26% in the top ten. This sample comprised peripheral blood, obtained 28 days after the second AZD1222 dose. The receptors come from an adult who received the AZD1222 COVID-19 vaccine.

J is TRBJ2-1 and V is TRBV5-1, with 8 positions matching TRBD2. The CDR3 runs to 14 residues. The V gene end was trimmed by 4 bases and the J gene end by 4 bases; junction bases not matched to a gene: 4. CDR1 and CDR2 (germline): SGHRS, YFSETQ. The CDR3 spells CASSRGGEYNEQFF. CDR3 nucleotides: TGCGCCAGCAGCCGGGGGGGAGAATACAATGAGCAGTTCTTC. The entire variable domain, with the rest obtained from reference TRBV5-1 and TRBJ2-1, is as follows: KAGVTQTPRYLIKTRGQQVTLSCSPISGHRSVSWYQQTPGQGLQFLFEYFSETQRNKGNFPGRFSGRQFSNSRSEMNVSTLELGDSALYLCASSRGGEYNEQFFGPGTRLTVL.

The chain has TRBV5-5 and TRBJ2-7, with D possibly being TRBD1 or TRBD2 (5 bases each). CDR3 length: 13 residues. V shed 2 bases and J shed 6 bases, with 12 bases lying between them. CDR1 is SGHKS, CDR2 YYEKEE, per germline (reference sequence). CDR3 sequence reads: CASSFGTLGEQYF. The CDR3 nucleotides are TGTGCCAGCAGCTTCGGGACCCTCGGCGAGCAGTACTTC.

CDR3 nucleotides: TGTGCCAGCAGTTTGGCCCCCCCAGGGGGAGGGTACGAGCAGTACTTC. Protein sequence: CASSLAPPGGGYEQYF. The chain combines TRBV27 with TRBJ2-7; either TRBD1 or TRBD2 may fit D (7 bases each). Trimming left V 3 bases short and J 4 bases short, with 19 bases between. The length of the CDR3 is 16 residues. Per the germline V gene, CDR1 is MNHEY and CDR2 is SMNVEV (reference sequence).

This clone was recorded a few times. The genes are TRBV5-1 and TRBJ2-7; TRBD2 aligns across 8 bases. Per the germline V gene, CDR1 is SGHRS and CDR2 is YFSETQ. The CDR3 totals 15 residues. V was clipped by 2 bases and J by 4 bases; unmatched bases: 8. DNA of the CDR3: TGCGCCAGCAGCTTCTTAGCGGGAAGTACTTACGAGCAGTACTTC. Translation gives CASSFLAGSTYEQYF.

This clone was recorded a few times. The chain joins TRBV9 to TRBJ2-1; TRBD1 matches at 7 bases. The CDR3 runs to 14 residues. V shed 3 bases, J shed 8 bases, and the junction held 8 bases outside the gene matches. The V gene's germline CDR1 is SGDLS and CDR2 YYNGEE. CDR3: CASSALTGLHEQFF. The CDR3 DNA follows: TGTGCCAGCAGCGCTCTGACAGGGTTGCATGAGCAGTTCTTC.

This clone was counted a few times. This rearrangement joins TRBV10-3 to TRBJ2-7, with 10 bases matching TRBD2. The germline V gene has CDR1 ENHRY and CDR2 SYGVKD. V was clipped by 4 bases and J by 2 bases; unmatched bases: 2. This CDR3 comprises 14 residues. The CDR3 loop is CAISGTSGPYEQYF. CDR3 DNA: TGTGCCATCAGTGGGACTAGCGGCCCCTACGAGCAGTACTTC.

The CDR3 sequence: CASSITSKSSYEQYF. The CDR3 bases are TGTGCCAGTAGTATAACCTCCAAGTCCTCCTACGAGCAGTACTTC. The chain links TRBV19 to TRBJ2-7; D ambiguous. Germline V CDR1 and CDR2: LNHDA, SQIVND (reference sequence). The CDR3 is 15 residues long. V dropped 2 bases and J dropped 0 bases, with 11 bases sitting between them.

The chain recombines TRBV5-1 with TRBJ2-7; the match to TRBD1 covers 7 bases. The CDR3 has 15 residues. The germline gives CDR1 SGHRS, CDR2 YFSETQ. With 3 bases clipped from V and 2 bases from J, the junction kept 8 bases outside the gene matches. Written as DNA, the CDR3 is TGCGCCAGCAGCTCCGGGACAGTGGGAACCTACGAGCAGTACTTC. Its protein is CASSSGTVGTYEQYF.

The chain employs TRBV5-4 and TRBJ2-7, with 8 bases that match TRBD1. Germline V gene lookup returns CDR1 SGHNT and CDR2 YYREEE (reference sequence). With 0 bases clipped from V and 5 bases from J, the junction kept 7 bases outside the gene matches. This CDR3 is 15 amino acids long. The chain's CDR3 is CASSLGQGALNEQYF. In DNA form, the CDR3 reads TGTGCCAGCAGCTTGGGGCAGGGGGCTTTGAACGAGCAGTACTTC.

The CDR3 loop reads CAISATQETQYF. The CDR3 DNA is TGTGCCATCAGTGCCACCCAAGAGACCCAGTACTTC. The chain uses TRBV10-3 and TRBJ2-5, with no clear D. The CDR3 is made up of 12 amino acids. Germline CDR1 reads ENHRY; CDR2 reads SYGVKD. V was trimmed by 4 bases and J by 1 base, leaving 4 bases between them.

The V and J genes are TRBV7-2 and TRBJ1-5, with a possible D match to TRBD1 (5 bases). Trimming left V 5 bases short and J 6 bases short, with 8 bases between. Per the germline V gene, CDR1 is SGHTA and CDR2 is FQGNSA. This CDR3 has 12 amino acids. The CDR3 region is CASSRGGQPQHF. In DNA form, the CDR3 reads TGTGCCAGCAGCCGTGGGGGTCAGCCCCAGCATTTT.

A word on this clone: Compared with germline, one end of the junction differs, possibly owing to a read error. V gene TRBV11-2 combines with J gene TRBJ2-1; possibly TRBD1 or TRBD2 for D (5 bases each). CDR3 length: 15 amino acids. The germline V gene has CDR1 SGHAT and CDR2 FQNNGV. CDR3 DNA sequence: TGTGTCAGCAGCGCTCCCGGGACGGGCGTCGATGAGCAGTTCTTC. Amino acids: CVSSAPGTGVDEQFF.

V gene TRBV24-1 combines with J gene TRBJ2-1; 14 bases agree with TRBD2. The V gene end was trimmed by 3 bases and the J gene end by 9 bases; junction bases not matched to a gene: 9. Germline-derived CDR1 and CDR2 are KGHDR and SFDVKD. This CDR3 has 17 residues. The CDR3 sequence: CATSDVGTSGSGGEQFF. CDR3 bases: TGTGCCACCAGTGATGTTGGGACTAGCGGGAGCGGGGGTGAGCAGTTCTTC.

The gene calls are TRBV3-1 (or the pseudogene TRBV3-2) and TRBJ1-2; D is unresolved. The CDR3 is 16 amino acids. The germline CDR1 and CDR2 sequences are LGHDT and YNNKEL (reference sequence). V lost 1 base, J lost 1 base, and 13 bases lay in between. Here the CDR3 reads CASSQGPSWDNYGYTF. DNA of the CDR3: TGTGCCAGCAGCCAAGGCCCCAGTTGGGATAACTATGGCTACACCTTC.

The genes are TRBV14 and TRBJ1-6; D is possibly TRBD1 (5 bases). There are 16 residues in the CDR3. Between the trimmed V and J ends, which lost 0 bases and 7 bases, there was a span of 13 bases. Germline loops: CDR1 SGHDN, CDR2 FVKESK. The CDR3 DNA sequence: TGTGCCAGCAGCCAAGACTGGGGGACCGCCAATTCACCCCTCCACTTT. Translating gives CASSQDWGTANSPLHF.

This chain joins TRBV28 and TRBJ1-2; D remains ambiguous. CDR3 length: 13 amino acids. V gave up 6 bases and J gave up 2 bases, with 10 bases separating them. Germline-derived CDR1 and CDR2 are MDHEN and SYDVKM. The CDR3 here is CASRPSVNYGYTF. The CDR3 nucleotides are TGTGCCAGCAGGCCCTCCGTGAACTATGGCTACACCTTC.

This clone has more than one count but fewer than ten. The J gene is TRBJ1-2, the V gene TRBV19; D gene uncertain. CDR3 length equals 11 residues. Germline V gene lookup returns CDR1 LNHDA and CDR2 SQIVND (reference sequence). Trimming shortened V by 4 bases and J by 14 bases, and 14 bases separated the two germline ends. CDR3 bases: TGTGCCAGTAGTACCGGGCCGTCGGCGACCTTC. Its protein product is CASSTGPSATF.

The CDR3 protein is CASSPGQGVYGYTF. CDR3 DNA sequence: TGTGCCAGCAGTCCGGGACAGGGAGTCTATGGCTACACCTTC. The chain carries TRBV28 and TRBJ1-2; 9 bases agree with TRBD1. This CDR3 comprises 14 residues. Germline trimming cut 5 bases from V and 4 bases from J; bases unmatched to any gene: 5. Germline lookup yields CDR1 MDHEN and CDR2 SYDVKM.

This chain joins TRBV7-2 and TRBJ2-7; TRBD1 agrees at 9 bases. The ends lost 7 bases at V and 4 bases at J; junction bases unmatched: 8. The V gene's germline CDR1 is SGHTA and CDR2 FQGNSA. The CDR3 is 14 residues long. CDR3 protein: CASTPGTGTYEQYF. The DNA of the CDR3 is TGTGCCAGCACCCCCGGGACAGGGACGTACGAGCAGTACTTC.

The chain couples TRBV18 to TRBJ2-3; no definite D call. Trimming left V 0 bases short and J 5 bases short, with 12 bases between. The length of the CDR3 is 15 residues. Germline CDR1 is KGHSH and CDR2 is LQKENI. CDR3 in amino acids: CASSPPSGEQDTQYF. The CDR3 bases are TGTGCCAGCTCACCACCGAGTGGGGAACAAGATACGCAGTATTTT. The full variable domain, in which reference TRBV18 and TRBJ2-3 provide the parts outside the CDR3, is NAGVMQNPRHLVRRRGQEARLRCSPMKGHSHVYWYRQLPEEGLKFMVYLQKENIIDESGMPKERFSAEFPKEGPSILRIQQVVRGDSAAYFCASSPPSGEQDTQYFGPGTRLTVL.

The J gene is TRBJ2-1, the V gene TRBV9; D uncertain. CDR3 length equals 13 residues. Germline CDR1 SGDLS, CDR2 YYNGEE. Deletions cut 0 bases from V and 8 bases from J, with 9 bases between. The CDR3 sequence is CASSVVGQDEQFF. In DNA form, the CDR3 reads TGTGCCAGCAGCGTAGTGGGTCAAGATGAGCAGTTCTTC.

This chain's CDR3 is CASSPGGGAFF. CDR3 nucleotides: TGTGCCAGCAGTCCAGGAGGGGGAGCTTTCTTT. The chain uses TRBV7-8 and TRBJ1-1, with D perhaps matching TRBD1 (6 bases). V was clipped by 6 bases and J by 10 bases, with 12 bases between them. This CDR3 contains 11 residues. Germline V CDR1 and CDR2: SGHVS, FQNEAQ.

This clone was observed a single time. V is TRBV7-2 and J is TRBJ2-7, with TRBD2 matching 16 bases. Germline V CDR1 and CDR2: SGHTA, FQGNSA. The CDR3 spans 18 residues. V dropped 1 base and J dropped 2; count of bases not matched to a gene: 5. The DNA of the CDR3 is TGTGCCAGCAGCTTAGAGCGGGGACTAGCGGGAGGGCCCTACGAGCAGTACTTC. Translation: CASSLERGLAGGPYEQYF.

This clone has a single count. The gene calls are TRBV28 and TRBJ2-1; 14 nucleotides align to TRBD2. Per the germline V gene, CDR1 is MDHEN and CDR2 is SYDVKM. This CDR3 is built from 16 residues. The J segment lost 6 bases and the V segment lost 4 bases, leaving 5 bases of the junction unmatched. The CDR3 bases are TGTGCCAGCAGTTCCTTGGGGACTAGCGGGAGCAATGAGCAGTTCTTC. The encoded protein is CASSSLGTSGSNEQFF.

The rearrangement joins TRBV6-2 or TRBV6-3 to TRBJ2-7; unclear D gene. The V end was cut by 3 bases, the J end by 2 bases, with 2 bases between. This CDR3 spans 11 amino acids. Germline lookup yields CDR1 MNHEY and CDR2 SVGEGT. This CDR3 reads CASSYTYEQYF. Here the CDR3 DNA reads TGTGCCAGCAGTTATACCTACGAGCAGTACTTC.

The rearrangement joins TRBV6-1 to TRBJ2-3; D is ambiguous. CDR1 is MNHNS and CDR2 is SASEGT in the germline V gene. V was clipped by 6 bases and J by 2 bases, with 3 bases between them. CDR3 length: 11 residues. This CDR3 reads CASSHTDTQYF. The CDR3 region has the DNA TGTGCCAGCAGCCACACAGATACGCAGTATTTT.

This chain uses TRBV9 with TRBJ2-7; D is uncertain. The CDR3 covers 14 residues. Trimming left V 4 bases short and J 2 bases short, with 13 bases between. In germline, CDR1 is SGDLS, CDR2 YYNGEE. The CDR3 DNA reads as TGTGCCAGCAGCAAACCTCGGGTTCCCTACGAGCAGTACTTC. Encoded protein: CASSKPRVPYEQYF.

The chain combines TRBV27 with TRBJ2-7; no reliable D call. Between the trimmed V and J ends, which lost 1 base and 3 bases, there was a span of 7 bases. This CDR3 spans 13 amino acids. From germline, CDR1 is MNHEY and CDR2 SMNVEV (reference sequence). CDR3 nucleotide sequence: TGTGCCAGCAGTTTATTGTTAGGCTACGAGCAGTACTTC. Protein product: CASSLLLGYEQYF.

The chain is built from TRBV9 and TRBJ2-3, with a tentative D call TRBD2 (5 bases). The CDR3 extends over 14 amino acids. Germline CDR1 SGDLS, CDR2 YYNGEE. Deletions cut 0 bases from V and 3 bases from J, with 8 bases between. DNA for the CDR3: TGTGCCAGCAGCGTAGAGGAGCGGACAGATACGCAGTATTTT. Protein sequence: CASSVEERTDTQYF.

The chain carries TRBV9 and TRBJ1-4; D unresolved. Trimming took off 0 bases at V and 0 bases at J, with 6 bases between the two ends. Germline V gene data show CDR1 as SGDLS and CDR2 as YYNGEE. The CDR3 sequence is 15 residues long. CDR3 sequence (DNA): TGTGCCAGCAGCGTAGCTACAGCAACTAATGAAAAACTGTTTTTT. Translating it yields CASSVATATNEKLFF.

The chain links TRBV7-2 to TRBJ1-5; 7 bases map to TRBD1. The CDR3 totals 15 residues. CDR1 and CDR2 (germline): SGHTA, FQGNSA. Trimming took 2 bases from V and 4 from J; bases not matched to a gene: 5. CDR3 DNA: TGTGCCAGCAGCTTACTGGGACAGATAAATCAGCCCCAGCATTTT. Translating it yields CASSLLGQINQPQHF.

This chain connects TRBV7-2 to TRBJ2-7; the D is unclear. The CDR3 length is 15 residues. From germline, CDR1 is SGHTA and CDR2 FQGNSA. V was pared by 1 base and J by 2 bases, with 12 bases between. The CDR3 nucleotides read TGTGCCAGCAGCTTAGGGGTAGGGTCTGCCTACGAGCAGTACTTC. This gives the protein CASSLGVGSAYEQYF.